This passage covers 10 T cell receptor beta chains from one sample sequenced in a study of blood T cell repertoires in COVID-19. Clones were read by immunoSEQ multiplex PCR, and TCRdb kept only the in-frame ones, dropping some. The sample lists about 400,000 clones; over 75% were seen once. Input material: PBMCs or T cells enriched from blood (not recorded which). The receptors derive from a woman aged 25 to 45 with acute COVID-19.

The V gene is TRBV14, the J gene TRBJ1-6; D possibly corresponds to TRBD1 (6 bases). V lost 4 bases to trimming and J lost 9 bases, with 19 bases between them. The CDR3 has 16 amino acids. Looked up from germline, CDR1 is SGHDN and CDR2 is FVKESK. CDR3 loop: CASSLIGRGSFSPLHF. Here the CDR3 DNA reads TGTGCCAGCAGCCTCATCGGCAGGGGAAGTTTTTCACCCCTCCACTTT.

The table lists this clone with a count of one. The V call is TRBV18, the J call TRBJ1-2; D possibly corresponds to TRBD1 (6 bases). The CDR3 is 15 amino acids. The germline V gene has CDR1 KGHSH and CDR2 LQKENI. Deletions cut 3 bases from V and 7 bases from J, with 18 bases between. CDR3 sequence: CASSPQLTGIVGYTF. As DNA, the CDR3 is TGTGCCAGCTCACCTCAGTTAACAGGGATAGTTGGCTACACCTTC.

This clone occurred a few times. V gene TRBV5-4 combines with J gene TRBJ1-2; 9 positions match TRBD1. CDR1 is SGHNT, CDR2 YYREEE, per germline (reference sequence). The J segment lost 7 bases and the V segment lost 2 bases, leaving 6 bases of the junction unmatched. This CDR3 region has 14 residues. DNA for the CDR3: TGTGCCAGCAGCTTAGGGACAGGGATAAGTGGCTACACCTTC. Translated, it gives CASSLGTGISGYTF. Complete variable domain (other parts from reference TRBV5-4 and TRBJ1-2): ETGVTQSPTHLIKTRGQQVTLRCSSQSGHNTVSWYQQALGQGPQFIFQYYREEENGRGNFPPRFSGLQFPNYSSELNVNALELDDSALYLCASSLGTGISGYTFGSGTRLTVV.

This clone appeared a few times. CDR3 in DNA: TGTGCCAGCAGTTCGACTAGCGGGGGGCACAATGAGCAGTTCTTC. This gives the protein CASSSTSGGHNEQFF. The rearrangement links TRBV28 to TRBJ2-1; 13 nucleotides line up with TRBD2. Germline V gene data show CDR1 as MDHEN and CDR2 as SYDVKM. The CDR3 spans 15 residues. J gave up 5 bases and V 4 bases, and 2 bases lay outside the gene matches.

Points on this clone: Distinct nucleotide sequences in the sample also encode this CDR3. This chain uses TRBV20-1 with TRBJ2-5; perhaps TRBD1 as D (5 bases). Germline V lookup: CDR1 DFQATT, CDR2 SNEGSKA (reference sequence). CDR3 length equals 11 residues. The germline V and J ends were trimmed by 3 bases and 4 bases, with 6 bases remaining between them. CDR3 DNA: TGCAGTGCTAGTCAGGGAGAGACCCAGTACTTC. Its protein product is CSASQGETQYF.

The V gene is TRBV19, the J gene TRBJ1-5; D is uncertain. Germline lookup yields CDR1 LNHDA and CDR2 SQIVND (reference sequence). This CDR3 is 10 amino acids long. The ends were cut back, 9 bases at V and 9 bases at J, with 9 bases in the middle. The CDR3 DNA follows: TGTGCCAGGGCAGGTGGGCCCCAGCATTTT. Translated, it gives CARAGGPQHF.

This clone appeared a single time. The CDR3: CASSHPQRGASYNEQFF. CDR3 bases: TGTGCCAGCAGCCACCCCCAGCGGGGGGCGAGCTACAATGAGCAGTTCTTC. This chain connects TRBV9 to TRBJ2-1, with 9 positions matching TRBD2. The V gene end was trimmed by 4 bases and the J gene end by 3 bases; junction bases not matched to a gene: 11. The CDR3 totals 17 residues. CDR1 SGDLS and CDR2 YYNGEE come from the germline V gene.

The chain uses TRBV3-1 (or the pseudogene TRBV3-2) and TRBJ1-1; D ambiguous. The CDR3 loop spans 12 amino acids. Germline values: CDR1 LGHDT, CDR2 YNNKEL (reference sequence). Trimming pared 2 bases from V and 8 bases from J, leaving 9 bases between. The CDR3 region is CASSQKAGEAFF. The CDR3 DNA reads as TGTGCCAGCAGCCAAAAAGCGGGAGAAGCTTTCTTT.

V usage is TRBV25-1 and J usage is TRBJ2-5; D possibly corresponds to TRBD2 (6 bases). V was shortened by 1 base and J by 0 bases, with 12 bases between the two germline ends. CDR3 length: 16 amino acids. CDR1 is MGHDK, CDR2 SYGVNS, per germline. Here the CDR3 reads CASSEWRDSYQETQYF. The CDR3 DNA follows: TGTGCCAGCAGTGAATGGCGGGATTCGTACCAAGAGACCCAGTACTTC.

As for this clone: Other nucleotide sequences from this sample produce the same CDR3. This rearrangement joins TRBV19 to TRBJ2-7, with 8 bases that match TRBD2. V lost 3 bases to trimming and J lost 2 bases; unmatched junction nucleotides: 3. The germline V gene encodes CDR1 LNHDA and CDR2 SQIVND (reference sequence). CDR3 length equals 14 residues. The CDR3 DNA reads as TGTGCCAGTAGTATCCTAGCGGGCCCCTACGAGCAGTACTTC. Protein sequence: CASSILAGPYEQYF.